The rows below give T cell receptor beta chains drawn from one sample of a study of T cell responses to AZD1222 COVID-19 vaccine. The repertoire was sequenced with immunoSEQ multiplex PCR; TCRdb's copy has only in-frame clones and lacks some. The data show approximately 110,000 clones, approximately 88% seen once. The starting material was peripheral blood, obtained on day 0 of AZD1222 vaccination. Receptor source: an adult in good health. Each CDR3 is given with its conserved first and last residue. A D gene is named only where the DNA matches it firmly. The size entry is marked missing in some rows and otherwise reads once, few, many or a size class.

size: .; V: TRBV3-1/TRBV3-2; D: TRBD1; J: TRBJ1-2; DNA: TGTGCCAGCAGGCGACAGGGGGCCTATGGCTACACCTTC; CDR3: CASRRQGAYGYTF
size: .; V: TRBV5-6; D: .; J: TRBJ2-4; DNA: TGTGCCAGCAGCTCCCCCGCGGTAGCGAACATTCAGTACTTC; CDR3: CASSSPAVANIQYF
size: .; V: TRBV19; D: .; J: TRBJ2-3; DNA: TGTGCCAGTACCCCGGGACATAGCACAGATACGCAGTATTTT; CDR3: CASTPGHSTDTQYF
size: .; V: TRBV27; D: .; J: TRBJ1-6; DNA: TGTGCCAGCAGTTTAACCCGAGGACCCCTCCACTTT; CDR3: CASSLTRGPLHF
size: .; V: TRBV28; D: .; J: TRBJ2-2; DNA: TGTGCCAGCACTAAGTTGGGGGTCACCGGGGAGCTGTTTTTT; CDR3: CASTKLGVTGELFF
size: .; V: TRBV18; D: .; J: TRBJ1-2; DNA: TGTGCCAGCTCTACCACTTTAGAAGGCTACACCTTC; CDR3: CASSTTLEGYTF
size: .; V: TRBV5-1; D: .; J: TRBJ2-7; DNA: TGCGCCAGCAGCTTGGAATACCACGAGCAGTACTTC; CDR3: CASSLEYHEQYF
size: .; V: TRBV7-3; D: .; J: TRBJ2-1; DNA: TGTGCCAGCAGTTCTCTCGGCCCAGGGGATGAGCAGTTCTTC; CDR3: CASSSLGPGDEQFF
size: .; V: TRBV6-5; D: .; J: TRBJ1-6; DNA: TGTGCCAGCAGTAATCTCGTATCCTATAATTCACCCCTCCACTTT; CDR3: CASSNLVSYNSPLHF
size: .; V: TRBV6-5; D: TRBD1; J: TRBJ1-2; DNA: TGTGCCAGCAGTTATCTCGGACAGGGCCTTAGGGGCTACACCTTC; CDR3: CASSYLGQGLRGYTF
size: .; V: TRBV2; D: .; J: TRBJ1-2; DNA: TGTGCCATCCCCGTGGCGACAATAAACTATGGCTACACCTTC; CDR3: CAIPVATINYGYTF
size: .; V: TRBV5-4; D: .; J: TRBJ1-6; DNA: TGTGCCAGCAGCTTATCAGAAGGGCTGTATTCACCCCTCCACTTT; CDR3: CASSLSEGLYSPLHF
size: .; V: TRBV5-6; D: TRBD1; J: TRBJ1-4; DNA: TGTGCCAGCAGCACTAGGGGACAGGGGGCAACTAATGAAAAACTGTTTTTT; CDR3: CASSTRGQGATNEKLFF
size: .; V: TRBV12-3/TRBV12-4; D: .; J: TRBJ1-5; DNA: TGTGCCAGCAACGACCGGTATCAGCCCCAGCATTTT; CDR3: CASNDRYQPQHF
size: .; V: TRBV28; D: .; J: TRBJ1-1; DNA: TGTGCCAGCAGTTCCATCGACAGGATCAACACTGAAGCTTTCTTT; CDR3: CASSSIDRINTEAFF
size: .; V: TRBV28; D: .; J: TRBJ1-2; DNA: TGTGCCAGCAGTTCTCAAAGGGGGTTGCTCGGCTACACCTTC; CDR3: CASSSQRGLLGYTF
size: few; V: TRBV9; D: TRBD1; J: TRBJ1-5; DNA: TGTGCCAGCAGCGTTGGGACAGGGGCAGGGAATCAGCCCCAGCATTTT; CDR3: CASSVGTGAGNQPQHF
size: .; V: TRBV3-1/TRBV3-2; D: TRBD2; J: TRBJ2-7; DNA: TGTGCCAGCAAACCCGGACTAGCGGGACGACGAGAGCAGTACTTC; CDR3: CASKPGLAGRREQYF
size: .; V: TRBV4-1; D: .; J: TRBJ1-5; DNA: TGCGCCAGCAGCCAAGGGGGATCTGGGAGCAATCAGCCCCAGCATTTT; CDR3: CASSQGGSGSNQPQHF
size: once; V: TRBV5-5; D: .; J: TRBJ1-1; DNA: TGTGCCAGCAGCTTGGCACTTAATGAAGCTTTCTTT; CDR3: CASSLALNEAFF
size: .; V: TRBV28; D: TRBD1; J: TRBJ1-2; DNA: TGTGCCAGCAGTTCGGACAGGATCTATGGCTACACCTTC; CDR3: CASSSDRIYGYTF
size: .; V: TRBV3-1/TRBV3-2; D: .; J: TRBJ1-1; DNA: TGTGCCAGCAGCCAAGATTTGCGGGGCCCCACTGAAGCTTTCTTT; CDR3: CASSQDLRGPTEAFF
size: .; V: TRBV11-2; D: TRBD1; J: TRBJ1-4; DNA: TGTGCCAGCAGCCCTGACAGGGTACATGAAAAACTGTTTTTT; CDR3: CASSPDRVHEKLFF
size: .; V: TRBV28; D: TRBD2; J: TRBJ2-6; DNA: TGTGCCAGCAGTCGCGGGTCGGGAGGGTCTGGGGCCAACGTCCTGACTTTC; CDR3: CASSRGSGGSGANVLTF
size: .; V: TRBV23-1; D: .; J: TRBJ1-1; DNA: TGCGCCAGCAGTCCTCCTGGGGAGGGTCGGAAGAACACTGAAGCTTTCTTT; CDR3: CASSPPGEGRKNTEAFF
size: few; V: TRBV7-2; D: .; J: TRBJ1-2; DNA: TGTGCCAGCAGCTTATCGGGACGGGGGGGCGGCTACACCTTC; CDR3: CASSLSGRGGGYTF
size: .; V: TRBV6-5; D: .; J: TRBJ1-1; DNA: TGTGCCAGCAGTTACTCGGGGGTAGGGGACACTGAAGCTTTCTTT; CDR3: CASSYSGVGDTEAFF
size: .; V: TRBV30; D: TRBD2; J: TRBJ2-1; DNA: TGTGCCTGGAGCCAACCCCGGGGCGGGAGAGGCGATGAGCAGTTCTTC; CDR3: CAWSQPRGGRGDEQFF
size: once; V: TRBV19; D: .; J: TRBJ1-4; DNA: TGTGCCAGTAGTCCCTGGGCAGGTCGAACTAATGAAAAACTGTTTTTT; CDR3: CASSPWAGRTNEKLFF
size: .; V: TRBV11-2; D: .; J: TRBJ1-1; DNA: TGTGCCAGCAGCTTAGGGGGGGGCAAAAACACTGAAGCTTTCTTT; CDR3: CASSLGGGKNTEAFF
size: .; V: TRBV6-2/TRBV6-3; D: TRBD1; J: TRBJ1-5; DNA: TGTGCCAGCAGTTACTCGATTAGCCGTGGGACAGGGTATCAGCCCCAGCATTTT; CDR3: CASSYSISRGTGYQPQHF
size: .; V: TRBV3-1/TRBV3-2; D: .; J: TRBJ1-3; DNA: TGTGCCAGCAGCCGAGGGACCAACTCTGGAAACACCATATATTTT; CDR3: CASSRGTNSGNTIYF
size: .; V: TRBV5-4; D: .; J: TRBJ2-5; DNA: TGTGCCAGCAGCTTGAGGGAAGGAGAGACCCAGTACTTC; CDR3: CASSLREGETQYF
size: few; V: TRBV5-1; D: .; J: TRBJ1-3; DNA: TGCGCCAGCAGCTTGGAAGGAAACACCATATATTTT; CDR3: CASSLEGNTIYF
size: .; V: TRBV7-9; D: .; J: TRBJ2-7; DNA: TGTGCCAGCAGTTCGACCGTAGCCTACGAGCAGTACTTC; CDR3: CASSSTVAYEQYF
size: .; V: TRBV19; D: TRBD2; J: TRBJ2-1; DNA: TGTGCCAGTAGTCTGGGACTAGGGAATGAGCAGTTCTTC; CDR3: CASSLGLGNEQFF
size: .; V: TRBV3-1/TRBV3-2; D: TRBD1; J: TRBJ1-2; DNA: TGTGCCAGCAGCCAATGGCAGGGGGCCTTCTATGGCTACACCTTC; CDR3: CASSQWQGAFYGYTF
size: few; V: TRBV6-4; D: .; J: TRBJ2-3; DNA: TGTGCCAGCAGTGACCTGAGATCCGATACGCAGTATTTT; CDR3: CASSDLRSDTQYF
size: .; V: TRBV4-2; D: TRBD1; J: TRBJ1-2; DNA: TGTGCCAGCAGCCCCCCCGGGGGACAGGGATATGGCTACACCTTC; CDR3: CASSPPGGQGYGYTF
size: .; V: TRBV3-1/TRBV3-2; D: TRBD2; J: TRBJ2-7; DNA: TGTGCCAGCAGCCGAGCCGGGAGGGAGCAGTACTTC; CDR3: CASSRAGREQYF
size: .; V: TRBV2; D: .; J: TRBJ1-1; DNA: TGTGCCAGCATGAGTAGTAACACTGAAGCTTTCTTT; CDR3: CASMSSNTEAFF
size: .; V: TRBV9; D: TRBD1; J: TRBJ2-2; DNA: TGTGCCAGCAGCGGGTCCGGGACAGGGAGGTTCACCGGGGAGCTGTTTTTT; CDR3: CASSGSGTGRFTGELFF